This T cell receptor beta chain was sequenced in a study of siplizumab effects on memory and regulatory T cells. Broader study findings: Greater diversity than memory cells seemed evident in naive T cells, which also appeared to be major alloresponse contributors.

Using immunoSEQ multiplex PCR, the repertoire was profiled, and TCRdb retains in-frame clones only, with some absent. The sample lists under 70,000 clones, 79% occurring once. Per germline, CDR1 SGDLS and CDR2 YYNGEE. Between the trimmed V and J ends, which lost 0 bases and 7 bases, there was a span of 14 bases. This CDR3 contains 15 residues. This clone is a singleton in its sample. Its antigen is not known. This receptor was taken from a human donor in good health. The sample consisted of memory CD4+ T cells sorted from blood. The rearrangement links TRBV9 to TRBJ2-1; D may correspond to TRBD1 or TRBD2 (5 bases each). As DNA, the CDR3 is TGTGCCAGCAGCGTAGCCGTTGGGACCCGGAATGAGCAGTTCTTC. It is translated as CASSVAVGTRNEQFF.